The 21 T cell receptor beta chains below were found in one sample sequenced in a study of Graves' ophthalmopathy and Graves' hyperthyroidism. RNA transcripts were the source from which TCR beta CDR3 regions were amplified. RT-PCR with HTBI primers came first, then second-round multiplex PCR. MiXCR was run by TCRdb on the multiplex PCR reads, yielding one entry per CDR3 protein. The profile covers about 390,000 distinct CDR3 sequences, with roughly a sixth appearing a single time and roughly 2.4% taken by the ten largest. The sequencing sample was made of peripheral blood. These receptors were obtained from an adult woman with stable Graves' hyperthyroidism.

This clonotype was counted many times. The chain's CDR3 is CASKGGGLYAFF. CDR3 nucleotide sequence: TGTGCCAGCAAGGGAGGGGGATTGTACGCTTTCTTT. This chain uses TRBV12-3 or TRBV12-4 with TRBJ1-1; D perhaps matches TRBD1 (6 bases). Trimming took 7 bases from V and 11 from J, leaving 17 bases between them. This CDR3 spans 12 amino acids.

The chain is built from TRBV27 and TRBJ2-7; D might be TRBD1 (6 bases). Trimming cost V 3 bases and J 5 bases, with 17 bases left between them. The CDR3 covers 15 residues. Germline V gene data show CDR1 as MNHEY and CDR2 as SMNVEV (reference sequence). CDR3 sequence reads: CASSFISQGSNEQYF. Here the CDR3 DNA reads TGTGCCAGCAGTTTCATTAGCCAGGGGAGTAACGAGCAGTACTTC.

In its sample, this clonotype was seen many times. This chain joins TRBV6-2 or TRBV6-3 and TRBJ2-5; D possibly corresponds to TRBD2 (6 bases). The germline gives CDR1 MNHEY, CDR2 SVGEGT. CDR3 size: 14 residues. Trimming left V 5 bases short and J 5 bases short, with 15 bases between. The CDR3 DNA reads TGTGCCAGCAGTGGGCTAGCGTCTGAGGAGACCCAGTACTTC. Its protein is CASSGLASEETQYF.

This clonotype was counted only a few times. This chain connects TRBV3-1 to TRBJ2-2, with D maybe TRBD1 (5 bases). Trimming left V 3 bases short and J 8 bases short, with 13 bases between. The CDR3 totals 14 residues. Germline-derived CDR1 and CDR2 are LGHDT and YNNKEL (reference sequence). The CDR3 DNA sequence: TGTGCCAGCAGCCACAGGGTCCTCCCTGGGGAGCTGTTTTTT. Encoded protein: CASSHRVLPGELFF.

This clonotype occurred many times. The V call is TRBV12-3 or TRBV12-4, the J call TRBJ1-2; possibly TRBD1 for D (6 bases). V lost 3 bases and J 9 bases, leaving 11 bases between the germline ends. This CDR3 contains 12 residues. This chain's CDR3 is CASSFAGDRYTF. CDR3 nucleotide sequence: TGTGCCAGCAGTTTTGCAGGGGATCGCTACACCTTC.

This clonotype was seen a handful of times. The chain links TRBV27 to TRBJ1-5; 9 bases are shared with TRBD1. After removal of 6 bases from V and 3 bases from J, the junction contained 9 bases not matched to a gene. From germline, CDR1 is MNHEY and CDR2 SMNVEV (reference sequence). The CDR3 is made up of 16 amino acids. CDR3 in amino acids: CASRTVYRGLNQPQHF. DNA for the CDR3: TGTGCCAGCAGGACGGTTTACAGGGGGCTCAATCAGCCCCAGCATTTT.

Concerning this clonotype: This is likely an artifact of a read error, given a far larger clone one base away. J is TRBJ2-2 and V is TRBV7-3, with a tentative D call TRBD1 (5 bases). There are 13 residues in the CDR3. Trimming cost V 4 bases and J 4 bases, with 7 bases left between them. Germline V lookup: CDR1 SGHTA, CDR2 FQGTGA. The CDR3: CASSSGPTGELFF. CDR3 sequence (DNA): TGTGCCAGCAGCTCAGGGCCCACCGGGGAGCTGTTTTTT.

The gene calls are TRBV9 and TRBJ2-7; D gene unclear. Trimming removed 4 bases at V and 3 bases at J, with 14 bases between. The CDR3 runs to 14 residues. Germline loops: CDR1 SGDLS, CDR2 YYNGEE. The CDR3 DNA is TGTGCCAGCAGCCATTCAAATGGTGGCTACGAGCAGTACTTC. This translates into CASSHSNGGYEQYF.

Many counts were recorded for this clonotype. One end of the junction varies from germline; a read error may be responsible. The chain is built from TRBV28 and TRBJ2-7; the D is unclear. The CDR3 has 13 residues. Germline loops: CDR1 MDHEN, CDR2 SYDVKM. The CDR3 sequence is CASSPPGSHEQYF. In DNA form, the CDR3 reads TGTGCCAGCAGTCCCCCGGGCTCCCACGAGCAGTACTTC.

Ten or more counts support this clonotype. J is TRBJ2-2 and V is TRBV9; either TRBD1 or TRBD2 may supply D (6 bases each). Deletions cut 7 bases from V and 1 base from J, with 17 bases between. Germline V lookup: CDR1 SGDLS, CDR2 YYNGEE. CDR3 size: 16 residues. The CDR3 sequence: CASPSGAVVNTGELFF. CDR3 DNA sequence: TGTGCCAGCCCCTCGGGGGCTGTAGTGAACACCGGGGAGCTGTTTTTT.

This clonotype was observed many times. This chain uses TRBV3-1 with TRBJ1-1; D is unresolved. The CDR3 covers 13 residues. Trimming stripped 7 bases from V and 0 bases from J, with 9 bases between. Germline V gene lookup returns CDR1 LGHDT and CDR2 YNNKEL (reference sequence). DNA for the CDR3: TGTGCCAGCACCAACATAATGAACACTGAAGCTTTCTTT. Its protein is CASTNIMNTEAFF.

This chain connects TRBV3-1 to TRBJ2-7; D possibly corresponds to TRBD1 (6 bases). The CDR3 is 17 residues long. From germline, CDR1 is LGHDT and CDR2 YNNKEL (reference sequence). The germline V and J ends were trimmed by 1 base and 0 bases, with 16 bases remaining between them. This chain's CDR3 is CASSQATGQGFSYEQYF. Written as DNA, the CDR3 is TGTGCCAGCAGCCAAGCGACGGGCCAGGGGTTCTCCTACGAGCAGTACTTC.

This clonotype was seen many times. The chain couples TRBV20-1 to TRBJ1-5, with 11 nucleotides matching TRBD1. Germline V lookup: CDR1 DFQATT, CDR2 SNEGSKA (reference sequence). Unmatched junction bases numbered 3, after V lost 5 bases and J lost 6 bases. This CDR3 spans 13 amino acids. The CDR3 region has the DNA TGCAGTGCTTGGGGACAGGGGGGTCAGCCCCAGCATTTT. Residues: CSAWGQGGQPQHF.

The J gene is TRBJ1-5, the V gene TRBV7-8; D is unclear. The CDR3 covers 13 residues. Germline lookup yields CDR1 SGHVS and CDR2 FQNEAQ. With 5 bases removed from V and 5 bases from J, the gap between germline ends came to 10 bases. The CDR3 protein is CASSRAPDQPQHF. In DNA, the CDR3 is TGTGCCAGCAGCCGGGCCCCCGATCAGCCCCAGCATTTT.

This clonotype has at least ten counts. The rearrangement uses TRBV6-1 and TRBJ2-5; 8 bases are shared with TRBD1. V dropped 5 bases and J dropped 2; count of bases not matched to a gene: 10. This CDR3 is built from 16 residues. The V gene's germline CDR1 is MNHNS and CDR2 SASEGT. Here the CDR3 reads CASSRRTGIGQETQYF. The CDR3 nucleotides are TGTGCCAGCAGTCGCCGGACAGGGATAGGGCAAGAGACCCAGTACTTC.

This clonotype was found once. The V gene is TRBV3-1, the J gene TRBJ1-5; D ambiguous. CDR3 length equals 12 residues. Between the trimmed V and J ends, which lost 1 base and 8 bases, there was a span of 6 bases. Germline values: CDR1 LGHDT, CDR2 YNNKEL (reference sequence). The CDR3 coding sequence is TGTGCCAGCAGCCAAGGGAAGGAGCCCCAGCATTTT. Encoded protein: CASSQGKEPQHF.

On this clonotype itself: A much larger clone lies one base from this, so it may be a read error. This sequence joins TRBV7-8 and TRBJ2-7, with TRBD1 as a possible D gene (5 bases). This CDR3 has 14 residues. Germline V gene sequence: CDR1 SGHVS, CDR2 FQNEAQ. Trimming shortened V by 1 base and J by 6 bases, and 13 bases separated the two germline ends. CDR3 sequence: CASSLGLGLSEQYF. The CDR3 DNA reads as TGTGCCAGCAGCTTAGGGTTGGGGCTCAGCGAGCAGTACTTC.

This clonotype has a count of ten or more. The J gene is TRBJ2-6, the V gene TRBV10-1; D gene unclear. CDR1 WNHNN and CDR2 SYGVQD come from the germline V gene (reference sequence). V was pared by 3 bases and J by 4 bases, with 4 bases between. This CDR3 region has 13 residues. In nucleotides, the CDR3 is TGCGCCAGCAGTGAATCGGGGGCCAACGTCCTGACTTTC. It codes for CASSESGANVLTF.

This clonotype was counted only a few times. This chain links TRBV3-1 with TRBJ2-7, with a tentative D call TRBD2 (5 bases). The CDR3 is 15 amino acids. Trimming pared 2 bases from V and 5 bases from J, leaving 16 bases between. Germline CDR1 reads LGHDT; CDR2 reads YNNKEL (reference sequence). The CDR3, as DNA: TGTGCCAGCAGCCAAAGAAGAGTCTACGGGAACGAGCAGTACTTC. Translation gives CASSQRRVYGNEQYF.

This clonotype was detected many times. V usage is TRBV30 and J usage is TRBJ1-2; D gene uncertain. V dropped 2 bases and J dropped 9 bases, with 16 bases sitting between them. Looked up from germline, CDR1 is GTSNPN and CDR2 is SVGIG (reference sequence). This CDR3 has 13 residues. The CDR3 sequence: CAWSSSGAGSYTF. The CDR3 bases are TGTGCCTGGAGTAGTTCAGGTGCTGGCAGCTACACCTTC. Combining the CDR3 with reference TRBV30 and TRBJ1-2 gives the whole variable domain SQTIHQWPATLVQPVGSPLSLECTVEGTSNPNLYWYRQAAGRGLQLLFYSVGIGQISSEVPQNLSASRPQDRQFILSSKKLLLSDSGFYLCAWSSSGAGSYTFGSGTRLTVV.

This clonotype was seen a handful of times. The chain employs TRBV18 and TRBJ1-3; possible D gene TRBD1, 6 bases. The CDR3 consists of 16 residues. The germline V and J ends were trimmed by 7 bases and 2 bases, with 18 bases remaining between them. CDR1 is KGHSH, CDR2 LQKENI, per germline. CDR3 in amino acids: CASWNSMDSPGNTIYF. The CDR3 DNA follows: TGTGCCAGCTGGAACTCAATGGACAGTCCTGGAAACACCATATATTTT.